The present T cell receptor (beta chain) was sequenced within a study of blood T cells in healthy people across ages. Turning to the study itself: Roughly one uniquely barcoded beta molecule per two T cells was captured. Study-wide findings and caveats: Researchers said unsorted PBMCs prevented a conclusive naive versus antigen-experienced comparison.

Donation came from healthy Caucasian individuals in Russia who were aged roughly 6 to 100. Worth noting for this clonotype: The antigen remains unidentified.

A second roughly 7 to 11 cycle PCR used barcoded and J-beta primers. Researchers report that a template-switch adaptor with 12 random nucleotides tagged each cDNA molecule. TCRdb ran MiXCR on the 5' RACE reads and lists one entry per CDR3 protein. The repertoire includes some 1,800,000 distinct CDR3 sequences, 39% of them detected once, and 20% to 25% sits in the top ten. The receptor's source is a human donor in good health. The sample taken for sequencing was blood.

The CDR3 protein is CASSELFRGTEAFF. CDR3 in DNA: TGTGCCAGCAGCGAGTTATTCAGGGGGACTGAAGCTTTCTTT. This rearrangement joins TRBV11-2 to TRBJ1-1; 7 bases map to TRBD1. V trimming: 5 bases; J trimming: 5 bases; junction bases outside the gene matches: 8. The germline gives CDR1 SGHAT, CDR2 FQNNGV. The CDR3 length is 14 residues.